The 15 T cell receptor beta chains below were found in one sample sequenced in a study of cytomegalovirus exposure and HLA in healthy donors. Both 60 Vbeta primers and 13 Jbeta primers went into the PCR. This table comes from immunoSEQ multiplex PCR, and its TCRdb copy is limited to in-frame clones, with some not included. Of 100,000 or so clones listed, roughly 13% were seen once; the top ten hold approximately 16%. What was sequenced was PBMCs. All receptors come from a man aged 40-49 years in good health and CMV-seropositive.

This sequence joins TRBV27 and TRBJ2-3, with a tentative D call TRBD1 (5 bases). The CDR3 spans 15 residues. The V end lost 3 bases, the J end lost 3 bases, and 13 bases lay between the germline ends. Germline CDR1 is MNHEY and CDR2 is SMNVEV (reference sequence). CDR3 nucleotide sequence: TGTGCCAGCAGTTTTACAGGACCGGCTACAGATACGCAGTATTTT. As protein: CASSFTGPATDTQYF.

This clone was seen more than once but under ten times. This chain joins TRBV7-2 and TRBJ2-1, with 8 positions matching TRBD2. Germline CDR1 reads SGHTA; CDR2 reads FQGNSA. V trimming: 4 bases; J trimming: 0 bases; junction bases outside the gene matches: 8. This CDR3 spans 17 amino acids. CDR3 nucleotide sequence: TGTGCCAGCAGCTCTCGGCGGGGGACTAGCTCCTACAATGAGCAGTTCTTC. Translation: CASSSRRGTSSYNEQFF.

This clone was seen more than once but under ten times. Written as DNA, the CDR3 is TGTGCCAGCGCCGGACAGGGCACTAGCACAGATACGCAGTATTTT. The encoded protein is CASAGQGTSTDTQYF. The chain employs TRBV6-1 and TRBJ2-3, with TRBD1 identical over 8 bases. Germline CDR1 MNHNS, CDR2 SASEGT. The junction had 7 bases not matched to a gene; V was cut back by 8 bases and J by 0 bases. CDR3 size: 15 residues.

This clone was detected only a few times. The chain couples TRBV28 to TRBJ2-7; 14 nucleotides align to TRBD2. The trim removed 2 bases at V and 0 bases at J, leaving 6 bases unmatched. CDR1 MDHEN and CDR2 SYDVKM come from the germline V gene. There are 18 residues in the CDR3. Here the CDR3 DNA reads TGTGCCAGCAGTTTAATCGGGACTAGCGGGAGTGTCTCCTACGAGCAGTACTTC. Protein sequence: CASSLIGTSGSVSYEQYF.

J is TRBJ2-7 and V is TRBV2; D possibly corresponds to TRBD2 (6 bases). Germline lookup yields CDR1 SNHLY and CDR2 FYNNEI. Deletions cut 8 bases from V and 4 bases from J, with 15 bases between. This CDR3 is 13 amino acids long. The chain's CDR3 is CASGWGVPYEQYF. For the CDR3, the DNA is TGTGCCAGCGGGTGGGGGGTTCCTTACGAGCAGTACTTC.

J is TRBJ2-7 and V is TRBV5-4; 8 bases match TRBD2. The J segment lost 5 bases and the V segment lost 0 bases, leaving 4 bases of the junction unmatched. Germline V CDR1 and CDR2: SGHNT, YYREEE (reference sequence). This CDR3 contains 14 residues. The CDR3 DNA reads TGTGCCAGCAGCTTGGCCGGGGGGGGCCACGAGCAGTACTTC. The encoded protein is CASSLAGGGHEQYF.

This clone occurred a few times. The chain has TRBV6-5 and TRBJ2-7; 13 nucleotides agree with TRBD2. V was clipped by 7 bases and J by 2 bases; unmatched bases: 5. This CDR3 comprises 15 residues. Germline V CDR1 and CDR2: MNHEY, SVGAGI. Written as DNA, the CDR3 is TGTGCCAGCATGAGGACTAGCGGGAGTACCTACGAGCAGTACTTC. This encodes CASMRTSGSTYEQYF.

This clone was recorded a few times. Other DNA sequences from this sample encode an identical CDR3 as well. This rearrangement joins TRBV6-1 to TRBJ2-3; 7 bases map to TRBD1. The junction had 17 bases not matched to a gene; V was cut back by 2 bases and J by 6 bases. The CDR3 loop spans 18 amino acids. Germline values: CDR1 MNHNS, CDR2 SASEGT. Here the CDR3 reads CASSETSYRDSLTDTQYF. The DNA of the CDR3 is TGTGCCAGCAGTGAAACCTCTTACCGGGACAGCTTAACGGATACGCAGTATTTT.

The CDR3 region has the DNA TGCGCCAGCAGCGGCGGACAGGGGATTGGGGAGACCCAGTACTTC. This translates into CASSGGQGIGETQYF. The chain employs TRBV5-1 and TRBJ2-5, with 9 bases lining up with TRBD1. The V gene end was trimmed by 4 bases and the J gene end by 5 bases; junction bases not matched to a gene: 9. Looked up from germline, CDR1 is SGHRS and CDR2 is YFSETQ. The CDR3 has 15 residues.

A single count supports this clone. V and J are TRBV5-1 and TRBJ2-2; D possibly corresponds to TRBD2 (5 bases). V gave up 0 bases and J gave up 5 bases, with 11 bases separating them. CDR3 length: 15 residues. The germline gives CDR1 SGHRS, CDR2 YFSETQ. CDR3 DNA sequence: TGCGCCAGCAGCTTGGTAGGGAGCGCGACCGGGGAGCTGTTTTTT. Translation gives CASSLVGSATGELFF.

In this sample, this clone turned up a few times. V is TRBV5-1 and J is TRBJ2-1; 8 positions agree with TRBD1. The CDR3 covers 16 residues. CDR1 and CDR2 (germline): SGHRS, YFSETQ. The trim removed 5 bases at V and 4 bases at J, leaving 11 bases unmatched. CDR3 region: CASSQGASSFYNEQFF. The CDR3 coding sequence is TGCGCCAGCAGTCAGGGGGCCTCGTCCTTTTACAATGAGCAGTTCTTC.

The chain links TRBV9 to TRBJ2-4; 7 positions match TRBD1. The CDR3 totals 15 residues. Germline lookup yields CDR1 SGDLS and CDR2 YYNGEE. The junction had 12 bases not matched to a gene; V was cut back by 4 bases and J by 8 bases. CDR3 in amino acids: CASSKRQGSLYIQYF. The CDR3 region has the DNA TGTGCCAGCAGCAAAAGACAGGGTAGTTTGTACATTCAGTACTTC. Filled out from reference TRBV9 and TRBJ2-4, the complete variable domain reads DSGVTQTPKHLITATGQRVTLRCSPRSGDLSVYWYQQSLDQGLQFLIQYYNGEERAKGNILERFSAQQFPDLHSELNLSSLELGDSALYFCASSKRQGSLYIQYFGAGTRLSVL.

The chain is built from TRBV2 and TRBJ2-5; 9 nucleotides align to TRBD2. The CDR3 has 15 residues. V was clipped by 6 bases and J by 5 bases; unmatched bases: 10. Germline V lookup: CDR1 SNHLY, CDR2 FYNNEI. The DNA for the CDR3 is TGTGCCAGCAGCCTTCCCTTAGCGGGAGTGGAGACCCAGTACTTC. It codes for CASSLPLAGVETQYF.

This clone was detected a few times. The rearrangement joins TRBV11-2 to TRBJ1-5, with D possibly matching TRBD1 (5 bases). The germline CDR1 and CDR2 sequences are SGHAT and FQNNGV. V lost 5 bases, J lost 5 bases, and 13 bases lay in between. The CDR3 extends over 14 amino acids. The CDR3 nucleotides are TGTGCCAGCAGCCAAGACAGATCCCATCAGCCCCAGCATTTT. This gives the protein CASSQDRSHQPQHF. Full variable domain (missing parts from reference TRBV11-2 and TRBJ1-5): EAGVAQSPRYKIIEKRQSVAFWCNPISGHATLYWYQQILGQGPKLLIQFQNNGVVDDSQLPKDRFSAERLKGVDSTLKIQPAKLEDSAVYLCASSQDRSHQPQHFGDGTRLSIL.

This clone was seen only a few times. This chain links TRBV29-1 with TRBJ1-5; D possibly corresponds to TRBD1 (5 bases). The length of the CDR3 is 12 residues. V lost 6 bases, J lost 3 bases, and 9 bases lay in between. From germline, CDR1 is SQVTM and CDR2 ANQGSEA. The CDR3 here is CSVATVNQPQHF. The CDR3 nucleotides are TGCAGCGTAGCGACAGTCAATCAGCCCCAGCATTTT.